The 19 T cell receptor beta chains given below trace back to one sample, sequenced in a study of memory CD4+ T cells and cytomegalovirus serostatus (dated by TCRdb to the late 2010s). Library construction relied on the immunoSEQ multiplex PCR assay. TCRdb mirrors the immuneACCESS table, restricted to in-frame sequences. Some clones are absent from its copies; in checked studies, under half trace to an unresolved V gene, and the reason for the others is unknown. This sample is represented by tens of thousands of clones; roughly 77% of them were singletons. The ten top clones hold approximately 0.8% of the sample. A FACSAria II was used to sort memory CD4+ T cells, defined as single viable CD3+CD4+CD8-CD45RO+ cells. Sequenced: memory CD4+ T cells from blood. The origin of the receptors is an adult in good health and CMV-seronegative.

The CDR3 region has the DNA TGCGCCAGCAGCTTTAGCAGGGGGAGCTATAATTCACCCCTCCACTTT. This translates into CASSFSRGSYNSPLHF. The rearrangement joins TRBV5-1 to TRBJ1-6, with 7 bases aligning to TRBD1. CDR3 length equals 16 residues. From germline, CDR1 is SGHRS and CDR2 YFSETQ. Trimming at V came to 2 bases and at J to 3 bases, leaving 5 bases not matched to a gene.

This chain joins TRBV29-1 and TRBJ1-4, with 7 bases fitting TRBD1. Trimming took 6 bases from V and 7 from J; bases not matched to a gene: 14. Looked up from germline, CDR1 is SQVTM and CDR2 is ANQGSEA. This CDR3 comprises 15 residues. The CDR3 is CSVSKTGTASEKLFF. Written as DNA, the CDR3 is TGCAGCGTCTCTAAAACAGGGACAGCTTCTGAAAAACTGTTTTTT.

This rearrangement joins TRBV6-1 to TRBJ1-2, with D possibly being TRBD1 (5 bases). This CDR3 contains 13 residues. Trimming took off 10 bases at V and 5 bases at J, with 17 bases between the two ends. Germline V gene data show CDR1 as MNHNS and CDR2 as SASEGT. The CDR3 nucleotides are TGTGCCATCGGGGGGGGGTACGGGTATGGCTACACCTTC. It codes for CAIGGGYGYGYTF.

The chain links TRBV6-1 to TRBJ2-7; D unclear. Deletions cut 6 bases from V and 3 bases from J, with 12 bases between. The CDR3 spans 13 residues. Germline V gives CDR1 MNHNS, CDR2 SASEGT. The CDR3 reads CASRIGPIYEQYF. The CDR3 DNA reads as TGTGCCAGCAGAATAGGACCGATCTACGAGCAGTACTTC.

This chain connects TRBV11-3 to TRBJ2-1; 9 nucleotides match TRBD1. The CDR3 extends over 13 amino acids. The V gene end was trimmed by 2 bases and the J gene end by 8 bases; junction bases not matched to a gene: 1. The germline V gene has CDR1 SGHNT and CDR2 YENEEA. The CDR3 DNA sequence: TGTGCCAGCAGCTTAAACAGGGGGCATGAGCAGTTCTTC. Protein: CASSLNRGHEQFF.

The chain has TRBV7-6 and TRBJ2-1; 9 positions agree with TRBD1. Germline CDR1 is SGHVS and CDR2 is FNYEAQ. CDR3 length: 18 amino acids. The ends lost 3 bases at V and 2 bases at J; junction bases unmatched: 11. The CDR3 loop is CASSLGQGSLFTYNEQFF. The CDR3 DNA follows: TGTGCCAGCAGCTTGGGACAGGGTTCTCTCTTTACCTACAATGAGCAGTTCTTC.

The rearrangement joins TRBV5-8 to TRBJ1-2; D possibly corresponds to TRBD1 (6 bases). Per the germline V gene, CDR1 is SGHTS and CDR2 is YDEGEE. The CDR3 extends over 16 amino acids. V was clipped by 1 base and J by 7 bases, with 20 bases between them. CDR3 sequence: CASSLWGNRDEGGYTF. The DNA for the CDR3 is TGTGCCAGCAGCTTGTGGGGGAACAGGGACGAGGGTGGCTACACCTTC.

The J gene is TRBJ2-1, the V gene TRBV10-3, with D perhaps TRBD1 (6 bases). This CDR3 has 14 residues. V lost 6 bases, J lost 3 bases, and 12 bases lay in between. Germline CDR1 is ENHRY and CDR2 is SYGVKD. The CDR3 here is CAISETDSYNEQFF. The DNA for the CDR3 is TGTGCCATCAGCGAGACGGACAGCTACAATGAGCAGTTCTTC.

V and J are TRBV25-1 and TRBJ1-4; D call uncertain. The germline gives CDR1 MGHDK, CDR2 SYGVNS. The CDR3 consists of 13 residues. V gave up 2 bases and J gave up 11 bases, with 12 bases separating them. The CDR3 DNA reads TGTGCCAGCAGTGAAGAGGGCCGTGGGAAACTGTTTTTT. It encodes CASSEEGRGKLFF.

The rearrangement links TRBV5-1 to TRBJ2-7; D is possibly TRBD1 (6 bases). Per the germline V gene, CDR1 is SGHRS and CDR2 is YFSETQ. Trimming removed 5 bases at V and 2 bases at J, with 14 bases between. The CDR3 spans 14 residues. The CDR3 bases are TGCGCCAGCAGACCCCAGGGGACAACCTACGAGCAGTACTTC. As protein: CASRPQGTTYEQYF.

This clone was detected only a few times. The genes are TRBV30 and TRBJ1-5; D is uncertain. The CDR3 has 13 residues. Trimming took off 5 bases at V and 1 base at J, with 9 bases between the two ends. Looked up from germline, CDR1 is GTSNPN and CDR2 is SVGIG (reference sequence). Here the CDR3 reads CAWDLGSNQPQHF. The CDR3 nucleotides read TGTGCCTGGGACCTGGGGAGCAATCAGCCCCAGCATTTT. Complete variable domain (other parts from reference TRBV30 and TRBJ1-5): SQTIHQWPATLVQPVGSPLSLECTVEGTSNPNLYWYRQAAGRGLQLLFYSVGIGQISSEVPQNLSASRPQDRQFILSSKKLLLSDSGFYLCAWDLGSNQPQHFGDGTRLSIL.

This clone has just one count. V is TRBV14 and J is TRBJ1-6; 7 nucleotides align to TRBD1. V was pared by 5 bases and J by 7 bases, with 5 bases of the junction left unmatched. Germline CDR1 reads SGHDN; CDR2 reads FVKESK. The CDR3 extends over 14 amino acids. In DNA form, the CDR3 reads TGTGCCAGCAGCGTCAGGGGGGCGAATTCACCCCTCCACTTT. Translating it yields CASSVRGANSPLHF.

The chain recombines TRBV5-1 with TRBJ2-3; D is undetermined. Deletions cut 2 bases from V and 3 bases from J, with 4 bases between. Per germline, CDR1 SGHRS and CDR2 YFSETQ. The CDR3 has 12 residues. CDR3 DNA: TGCGCCAGCAGCTTCAGAACAGATACGCAGTATTTT. Translation: CASSFRTDTQYF.

This chain connects TRBV6-5 to TRBJ1-5; D perhaps matches TRBD1 (5 bases). V was trimmed by 4 bases and J by 0 bases, leaving 13 bases between them. There are 16 residues in the CDR3. Germline values: CDR1 MNHEY, CDR2 SVGAGI. CDR3 protein: CASSSAGTNSNQPQHF. The CDR3 DNA follows: TGTGCCAGCAGTTCCGCGGGGACGAATAGCAATCAGCCCCAGCATTTT.

This clone was counted once. This chain uses TRBV4-1 with TRBJ2-1, with 7 bases lining up with TRBD1. Germline CDR1 is MGHRA and CDR2 is YSYEKL. The CDR3 runs 17 residues. J gave up 0 bases and V 3 bases, and 8 bases lay outside the gene matches. DNA for the CDR3: TGCGCCAGCAGCCAGCGCGGACAGGCTAGCTCCTACAATGAGCAGTTCTTC. This codes for CASSQRGQASSYNEQFF.

The gene calls are TRBV2 and TRBJ1-4; no clear D. The CDR3 totals 13 residues. Per the germline V gene, CDR1 is SNHLY and CDR2 is FYNNEI. V was trimmed by 5 bases and J by 4 bases, leaving 8 bases between them. CDR3 coding DNA: TGTGCCAGCAGTTACAGAGATAATGAAAAACTGTTTTTT. It translates to CASSYRDNEKLFF.

The chain couples TRBV30 to TRBJ1-1; 7 bases map to TRBD1. V gave up 3 bases and J gave up 7 bases; unmatched junction bases: 8. Germline CDR1 GTSNPN, CDR2 SVGIG (reference sequence). The CDR3 is 13 amino acids. In DNA form, the CDR3 reads TGTGCCTGGAGCGTTGCACGACAGGGTGAAGCTTTCTTT. Protein sequence: CAWSVARQGEAFF.

This clone has a single count. The V call is TRBV2, the J call TRBJ1-4; no definite D call. CDR3 length: 12 residues. Germline loops: CDR1 SNHLY, CDR2 FYNNEI. V was cut by 8 bases and J by 8 bases, with 12 bases left in between. The CDR3 region is CASGRSREKLFF. CDR3 in DNA: TGTGCCAGCGGGAGGTCACGGGAAAAACTGTTTTTT.

The chain is built from TRBV6-4 and TRBJ2-4, with TRBD1 matching 11 bases. V shed 6 bases and J 9 bases; nucleotides not matched to a gene: 4. The CDR3 has 13 amino acids. Germline CDR1 is MRHNA and CDR2 is SNTAGT. CDR3: CASSGDRGGIQYF. The CDR3 DNA sequence: TGTGCCAGCAGCGGGGACAGGGGGGGCATTCAGTACTTC.